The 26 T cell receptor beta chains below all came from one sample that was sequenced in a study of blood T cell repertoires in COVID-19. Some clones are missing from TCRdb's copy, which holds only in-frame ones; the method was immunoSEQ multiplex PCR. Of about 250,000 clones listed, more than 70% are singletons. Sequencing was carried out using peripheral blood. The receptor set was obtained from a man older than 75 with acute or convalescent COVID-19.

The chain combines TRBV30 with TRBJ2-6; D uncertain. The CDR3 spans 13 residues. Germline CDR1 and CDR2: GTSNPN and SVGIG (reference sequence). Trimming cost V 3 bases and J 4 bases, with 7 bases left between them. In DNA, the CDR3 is TGTGCCTGGAGGGAGACCGGGGCCAACGTCCTGACTTTC. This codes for CAWRETGANVLTF.

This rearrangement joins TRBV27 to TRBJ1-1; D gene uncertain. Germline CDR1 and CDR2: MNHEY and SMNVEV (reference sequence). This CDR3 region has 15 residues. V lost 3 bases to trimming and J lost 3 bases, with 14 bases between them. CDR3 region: CASSLGRVRDTEAFF. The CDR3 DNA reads TGTGCCAGCAGTTTGGGGAGGGTGAGAGACACTGAAGCTTTCTTT.

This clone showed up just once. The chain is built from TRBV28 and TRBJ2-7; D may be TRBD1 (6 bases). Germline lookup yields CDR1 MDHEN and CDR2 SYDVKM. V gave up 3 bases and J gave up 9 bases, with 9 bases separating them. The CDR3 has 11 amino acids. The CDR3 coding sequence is TGTGCCAGCAGTTTGGGGGCCGCGCAGTACTTC. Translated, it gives CASSLGAAQYF.

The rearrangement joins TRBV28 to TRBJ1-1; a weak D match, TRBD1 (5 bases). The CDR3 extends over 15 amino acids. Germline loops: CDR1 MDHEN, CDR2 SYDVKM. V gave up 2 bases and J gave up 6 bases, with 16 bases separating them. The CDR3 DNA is TGTGCCAGCAGTTTAAGTAACAGGCAAGACTCTGAAGCTTTCTTT. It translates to CASSLSNRQDSEAFF.

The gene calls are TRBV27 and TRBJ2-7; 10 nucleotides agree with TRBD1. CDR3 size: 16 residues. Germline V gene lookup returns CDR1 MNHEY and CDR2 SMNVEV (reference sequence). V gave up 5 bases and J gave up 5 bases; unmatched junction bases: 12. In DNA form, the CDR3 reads TGTGCCAGCAGTCCACCGCGGGACAGGGGAGTGCACGAGCAGTACTTC. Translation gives CASSPPRDRGVHEQYF.

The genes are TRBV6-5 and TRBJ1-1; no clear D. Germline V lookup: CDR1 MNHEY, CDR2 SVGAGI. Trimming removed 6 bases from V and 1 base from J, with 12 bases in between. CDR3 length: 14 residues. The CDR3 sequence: CASSYTQENTEAFF. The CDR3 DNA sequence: TGTGCCAGCAGCTATACCCAAGAGAACACTGAAGCTTTCTTT.

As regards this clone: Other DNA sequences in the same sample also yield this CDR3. Written as DNA, the CDR3 is TGTGCCAGCAGCTTGGATCGGGGGGCGCAGGAGACCCAGTACTTC. Its protein is CASSLDRGAQETQYF. This chain uses TRBV5-8 with TRBJ2-5; a weak D match, TRBD2 (7 bases). Germline CDR1 and CDR2: SGHTS and YDEGEE. V lost 0 bases to trimming and J lost 5 bases, with 14 bases between them. The CDR3 loop spans 15 amino acids.

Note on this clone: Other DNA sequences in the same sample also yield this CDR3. CDR3 region: CASTTGDSNQPQHF. The CDR3 DNA reads TGTGCCAGTACGACAGGGGACTCCAATCAGCCCCAGCATTTT. The gene calls are TRBV19 and TRBJ1-5, with 8 bases aligning to TRBD1. The J segment lost 3 bases and the V segment lost 7 bases, leaving 5 bases of the junction unmatched. The V gene's germline CDR1 is LNHDA and CDR2 SQIVND (reference sequence). This CDR3 comprises 14 residues.

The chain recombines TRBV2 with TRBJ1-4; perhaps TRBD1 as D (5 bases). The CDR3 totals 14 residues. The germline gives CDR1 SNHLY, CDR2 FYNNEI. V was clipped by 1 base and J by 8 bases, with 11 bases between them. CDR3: CASSEVQGREKLFF. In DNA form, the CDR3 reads TGTGCCAGCAGTGAAGTGCAGGGTCGAGAAAAACTGTTTTTT.

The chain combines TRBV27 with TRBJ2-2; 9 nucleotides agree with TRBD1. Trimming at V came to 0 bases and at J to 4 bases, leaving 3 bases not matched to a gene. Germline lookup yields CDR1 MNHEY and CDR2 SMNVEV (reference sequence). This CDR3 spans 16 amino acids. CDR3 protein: CASSLSGTGLTGELFF. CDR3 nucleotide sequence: TGTGCCAGCAGTTTATCCGGGACAGGGCTCACCGGGGAGCTGTTTTTT.

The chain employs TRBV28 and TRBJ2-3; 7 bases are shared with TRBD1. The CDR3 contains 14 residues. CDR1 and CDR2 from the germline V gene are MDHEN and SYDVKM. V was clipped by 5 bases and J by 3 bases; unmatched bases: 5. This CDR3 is CASSTRTGTDTQYF. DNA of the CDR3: TGTGCCAGCAGTACACGGACAGGAACAGATACGCAGTATTTT. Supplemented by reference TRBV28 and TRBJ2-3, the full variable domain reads DVKVTQSSRYLVKRTGEKVFLECVQDMDHENMFWYRQDPGLGLRLIYFSYDVKMKEKGDIPEGYSVSREKKERFSLILESASTNQTSMYLCASSTRTGTDTQYFGPGTRLTVL.

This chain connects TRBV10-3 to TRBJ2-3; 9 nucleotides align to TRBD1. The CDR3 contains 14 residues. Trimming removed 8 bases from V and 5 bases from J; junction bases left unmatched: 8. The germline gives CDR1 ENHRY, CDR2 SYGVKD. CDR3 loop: CAIEDRGYRDTQYF. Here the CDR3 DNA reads TGTGCCATCGAGGACAGGGGCTATAGAGATACGCAGTATTTT.

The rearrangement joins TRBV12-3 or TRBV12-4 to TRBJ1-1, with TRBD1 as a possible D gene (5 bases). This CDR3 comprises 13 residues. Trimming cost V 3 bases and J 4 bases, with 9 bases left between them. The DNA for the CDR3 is TGTGCCAGCAGTTTCGCAGGGTCCACTGAAGCTTTCTTT. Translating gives CASSFAGSTEAFF.

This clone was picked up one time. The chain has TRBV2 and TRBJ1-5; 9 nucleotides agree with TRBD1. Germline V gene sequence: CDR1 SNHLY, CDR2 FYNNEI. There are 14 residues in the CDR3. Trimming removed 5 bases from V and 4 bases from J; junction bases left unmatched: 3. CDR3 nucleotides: TGTGCCAGCAGTTTTGGACAGGGGAATCAGCCCCAGCATTTT. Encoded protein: CASSFGQGNQPQHF.

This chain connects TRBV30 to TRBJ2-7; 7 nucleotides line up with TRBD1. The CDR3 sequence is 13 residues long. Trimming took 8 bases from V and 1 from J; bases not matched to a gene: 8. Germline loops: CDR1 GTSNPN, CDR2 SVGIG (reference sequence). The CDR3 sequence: CAGRGQISYEQYF. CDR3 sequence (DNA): TGTGCCGGAAGGGGGCAGATTTCCTACGAGCAGTACTTC.

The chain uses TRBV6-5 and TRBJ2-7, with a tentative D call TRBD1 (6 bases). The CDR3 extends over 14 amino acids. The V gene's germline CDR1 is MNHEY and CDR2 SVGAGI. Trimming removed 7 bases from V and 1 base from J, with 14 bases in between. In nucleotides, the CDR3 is TGTGCCAGCAAACCTGGGACAATATCCTACGAGCAGTACTTC. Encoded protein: CASKPGTISYEQYF.

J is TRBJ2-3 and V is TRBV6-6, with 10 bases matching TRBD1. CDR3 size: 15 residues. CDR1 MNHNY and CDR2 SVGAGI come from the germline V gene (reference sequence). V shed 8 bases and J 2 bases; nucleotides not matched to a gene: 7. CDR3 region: CASLRGQGDTDTQYF. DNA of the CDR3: TGTGCCAGCCTCCGCGGACAGGGGGACACAGATACGCAGTATTTT.

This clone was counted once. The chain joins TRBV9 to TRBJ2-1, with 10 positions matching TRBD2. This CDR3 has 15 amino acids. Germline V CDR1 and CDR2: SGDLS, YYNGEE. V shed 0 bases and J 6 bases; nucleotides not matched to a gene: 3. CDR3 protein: CASSVVSGGANEQFF. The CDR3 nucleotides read TGTGCCAGCAGCGTAGTGAGCGGGGGGGCCAATGAGCAGTTCTTC.

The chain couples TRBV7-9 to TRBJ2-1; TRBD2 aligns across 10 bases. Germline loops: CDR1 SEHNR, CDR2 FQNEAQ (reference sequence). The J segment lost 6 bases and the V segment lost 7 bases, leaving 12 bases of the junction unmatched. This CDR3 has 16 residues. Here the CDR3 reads CASTPQISGGGNEQFF. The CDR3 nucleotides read TGTGCCAGCACCCCACAGATCAGCGGGGGGGGCAATGAGCAGTTCTTC. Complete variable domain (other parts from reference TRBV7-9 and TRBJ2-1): DTGVSQNPRHKITKRGQNVTFRCDPISEHNRLYWYRQTLGQGPEFLTYFQNEAQLEKSRLLSDRFSAERPKGSFSTLEIQRTEQGDSAMYLCASTPQISGGGNEQFFGPGTRLTVL.

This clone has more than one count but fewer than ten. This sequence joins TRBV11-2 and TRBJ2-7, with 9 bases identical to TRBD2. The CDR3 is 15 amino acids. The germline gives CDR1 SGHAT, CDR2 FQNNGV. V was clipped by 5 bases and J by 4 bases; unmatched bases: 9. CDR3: CASSSAGLAYYEQYF. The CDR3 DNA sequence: TGTGCCAGCAGCAGTGCTGGACTAGCGTATTACGAGCAGTACTTC.

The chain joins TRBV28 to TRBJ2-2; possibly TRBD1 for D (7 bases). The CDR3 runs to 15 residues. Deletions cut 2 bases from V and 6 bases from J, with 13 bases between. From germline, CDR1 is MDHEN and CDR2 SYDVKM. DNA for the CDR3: TGTGCCAGCAGTTTAGCAGGGGGGTCGGCCGGGGAGCTGTTTTTT. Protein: CASSLAGGSAGELFF.

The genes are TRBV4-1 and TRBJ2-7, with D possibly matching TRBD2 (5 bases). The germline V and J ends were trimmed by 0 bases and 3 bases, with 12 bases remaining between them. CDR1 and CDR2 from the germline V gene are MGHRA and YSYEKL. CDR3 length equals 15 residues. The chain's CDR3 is CASSQDRASYYEQYF. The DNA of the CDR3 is TGCGCCAGCAGCCAAGATAGGGCTAGCTACTACGAGCAGTACTTC.

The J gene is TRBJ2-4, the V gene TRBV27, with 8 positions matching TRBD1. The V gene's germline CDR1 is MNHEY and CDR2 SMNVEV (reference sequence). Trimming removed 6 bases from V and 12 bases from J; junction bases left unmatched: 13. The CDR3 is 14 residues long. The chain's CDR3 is CASSPTGATRHQYF. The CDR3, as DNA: TGTGCCAGCAGCCCGACAGGGGCGACTAGGCATCAGTACTTC.

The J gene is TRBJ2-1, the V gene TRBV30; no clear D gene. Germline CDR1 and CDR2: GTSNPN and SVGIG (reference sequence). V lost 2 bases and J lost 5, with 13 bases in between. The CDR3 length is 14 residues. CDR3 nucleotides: TGTGCCTGGAGTCCCTCGACACGAAACAATGAGCAGTTCTTC. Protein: CAWSPSTRNNEQFF.

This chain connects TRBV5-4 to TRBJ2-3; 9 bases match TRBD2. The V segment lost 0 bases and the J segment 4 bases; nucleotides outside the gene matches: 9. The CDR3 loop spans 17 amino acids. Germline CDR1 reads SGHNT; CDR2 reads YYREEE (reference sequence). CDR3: CASSLAAGGPLSDTQYF. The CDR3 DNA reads TGTGCCAGCAGCTTGGCGGCGGGGGGGCCTTTATCAGATACGCAGTATTTT.

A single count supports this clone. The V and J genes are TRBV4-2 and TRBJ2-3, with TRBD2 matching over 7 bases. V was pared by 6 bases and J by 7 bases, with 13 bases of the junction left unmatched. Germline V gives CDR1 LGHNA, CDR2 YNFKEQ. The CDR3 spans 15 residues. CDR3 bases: TGTGCCAGCAGGACTACGGGAGGAGGTTCCCATACGCAGTATTTT. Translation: CASRTTGGGSHTQYF.